These T cell receptor beta chains were read from a single sample in a study of CD8 T cells in ankylosing spondylitis. Via MiXCR, TCRdb re-called the 5' RACE reads, giving one row per CDR3 protein. The sample holds approximately 400,000 distinct CDR3 sequences, about 24% seen once. Material: blood, either unsorted or a sorted T cell fraction (not recorded which). Receptors originate from a male donor with ankylosing spondylitis. CDR3s include the opening cysteine and the closing phenylalanine or tryptophan. A D gene is named only where the DNA matches it firmly. Clone size, where shown, is once, few, many, or a class for clones that have expanded.

v_gene	j_gene	abundance	d_gene	CDR3nt	CDR3aa
TRBV2	TRBJ1-1	-	-	TGTGCCAGCGGGAAGGCAAGGAACACTGAAGCTTTCTTT	CASGKARNTEAFF
TRBV4-2	TRBJ2-3	-	-	TGTGCCAGCAGCCAAGATCCAGCGGTTAGCACAGATACGCAGTATTTT	CASSQDPAVSTDTQYF
TRBV19	TRBJ2-2	few	TRBD2	TGTGCCAGTAGACTCTCCCTAGCGGCCGCGAACACCGGGGAGCTGTTTTTT	CASRLSLAAANTGELFF
TRBV2	TRBJ1-6	-	TRBD1	TGTGCCAGCATGGGACAGGCCTCACCCCTCCACTTT	CASMGQASPLHF
TRBV11-2	TRBJ1-5	few	TRBD1	TGTGCCAGCGCACCTCGGACCCTGGACAGGGGAGGGGGCAATCAGCCCCAGCATTTT	CASAPRTLDRGGGNQPQHF
TRBV4-1	TRBJ2-3	many	-	TGCGCCAGCAGCCAAGTTCACTCGATGACAGATACGCAGTATTTT	CASSQVHSMTDTQYF
TRBV20-1	TRBJ1-5	-	-	TGCAGTGCTAGAGCTGGGGTGTCTTATAGCAATCAGCCCCAGCATTTT	CSARAGVSYSNQPQHF
TRBV20-1	TRBJ1-1	few	-	TGCAGTGCTGCTCAGATAATGAACACTGAAGCTTTCTTT	CSAAQIMNTEAFF
TRBV5-6	TRBJ1-1	few	TRBD1	TGTGCCAGCAGCTCCCTGAGGACAGGAAACATGAACACTGAAGCTTTCTTT	CASSSLRTGNMNTEAFF
TRBV12-3/TRBV12-4	TRBJ2-1	few	-	TGTGCCAGCAGTCCCCGGACAGAATTCAATGAGCAGTTCTTC	CASSPRTEFNEQFF
TRBV20-1	TRBJ1-5	-	TRBD1	TGCAGTGCTAGAGATCTTAGGACAGGGGACAATCAGCCCCAGCATTTT	CSARDLRTGDNQPQHF
TRBV2	TRBJ1-5	-	-	TGTGCCAGCAGTAATAACAGGAATAGCAATCAGCCCCAGCATTTT	CASSNNRNSNQPQHF
TRBV6-1	TRBJ2-1	-	TRBD2	TGTGCCAGCAGTCGGGACTCGGGACTAGGAGAGCAGTTCTTC	CASSRDSGLGEQFF
TRBV5-1	TRBJ2-3	-	-	TGCGCCAGCAGCCTAGGTCTTCAGGTCTCCGGCACAGATACGCAGTATTTT	CASSLGLQVSGTDTQYF
TRBV4-2	TRBJ2-5	-	-	TGTGCCAGCAGCCAAGTTAGCGAGGAGACCCAGTACTTC	CASSQVSEETQYF
TRBV3-1	TRBJ1-3	few	-	TGTGCCAGCAGCCCCTCCCCGCGAAACACCATATATTTT	CASSPSPRNTIYF
TRBV3-1	TRBJ1-4	-	TRBD1	TGTGCCAGCAGCCTTCGACAGGGCGGCGGTGAAAAACTGTTTTTT	CASSLRQGGGEKLFF
TRBV30	TRBJ2-1	-	-	TGTGCCTGGACGCTCGCGCTAGACGAACTGTTCTTC	CAWTLALDELFF
TRBV28	TRBJ1-2	-	-	TGTGCCAGCAGTTTACTTGGATCCGCTAACTATGGCTACACCTTC	CASSLLGSANYGYTF
TRBV5-1	TRBJ1-1	-	TRBD1	TGCGCCAGCAGCTTGGTTTTCGCGACAGGGCCCGCTTTCTTT	CASSLVFATGPAFF
TRBV12-3/TRBV12-4	TRBJ2-6	few	-	TGTGCCAGCAGTTCCACCTGGGCGGCTGGGGCCAACGTCCTGACTTTC	CASSSTWAAGANVLTF
TRBV6-1	TRBJ2-6	-	-	TGTGCCAGTTTCACCTTATCTGGGGCCAACGTCCTGACTTTC	CASFTLSGANVLTF
TRBV6-1	TRBJ2-5	-	TRBD1	TGTGCCAGCAGCCAGGGGGTAGGCGGTTACCAAGAGACCCAGTACTTC	CASSQGVGGYQETQYF
TRBV5-6	TRBJ2-1	-	TRBD2	TGTGCCAGCAGCTTGGAGGGGACTAGCGGTAAGGAGCAGTTCTTC	CASSLEGTSGKEQFF
TRBV7-6	TRBJ2-3	many	-	TGTGCCAGCAGCTTATCAGCAGATACGCAGTATTTT	CASSLSADTQYF
TRBV2	TRBJ1-2	many	-	TGTGCCAGCAGTGGGCAGGACCTCTATGGCTACACCTTC	CASSGQDLYGYTF
TRBV24-1	TRBJ1-1	-	-	TGTGCCACCAGTGACTTCGGCCGCACTGAAGCTTTCTTT	CATSDFGRTEAFF
TRBV11-1	TRBJ2-5	-	-	TGTGCCAGCAGCTACGGGTTCGGACAAGAGACCCAGTACTTC	CASSYGFGQETQYF